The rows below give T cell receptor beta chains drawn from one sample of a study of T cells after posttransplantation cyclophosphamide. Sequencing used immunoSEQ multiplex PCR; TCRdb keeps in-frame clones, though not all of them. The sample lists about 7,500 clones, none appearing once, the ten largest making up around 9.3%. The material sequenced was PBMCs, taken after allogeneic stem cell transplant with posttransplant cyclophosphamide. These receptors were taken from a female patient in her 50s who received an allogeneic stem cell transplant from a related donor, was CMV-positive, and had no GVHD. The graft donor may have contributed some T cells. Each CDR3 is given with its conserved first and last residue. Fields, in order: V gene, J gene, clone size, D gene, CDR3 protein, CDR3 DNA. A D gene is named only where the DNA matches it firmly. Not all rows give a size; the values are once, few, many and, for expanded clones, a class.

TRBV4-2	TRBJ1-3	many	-	CASSSPRGFSGNTIYF	TGTGCCAGCAGCTCCCCCCGGGGTTTTTCTGGAAACACCATATATTTT
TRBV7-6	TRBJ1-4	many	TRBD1	CASRITTGGGEKLFF	TGTGCCAGCAGAATTACTACAGGGGGCGGGGAAAAACTGTTTTTT
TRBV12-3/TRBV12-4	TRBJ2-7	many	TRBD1	CASSLGQVWGEQYF	TGTGCCAGCAGTTTGGGACAGGTATGGGGCGAGCAGTACTTC
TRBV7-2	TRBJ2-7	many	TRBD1	CASSSRTGGYEQYF	TGTGCCAGCAGTTCGAGGACAGGAGGTTACGAGCAGTACTTC
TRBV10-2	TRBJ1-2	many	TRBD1	CASSWTGGTYGYTF	TGCGCCAGCAGTTGGACAGGGGGGACCTATGGCTACACCTTC
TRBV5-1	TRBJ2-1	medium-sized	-	CASSRTVDNEQFF	TGCGCCAGCAGTCGGACAGTGGACAATGAGCAGTTCTTC
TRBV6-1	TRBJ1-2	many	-	CASSPWTMRDGYTF	TGTGCCAGCAGTCCCTGGACTATGCGAGATGGCTACACCTTC
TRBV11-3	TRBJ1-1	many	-	CASSFGDTEAFF	TGTGCCAGCAGCTTCGGGGACACTGAAGCTTTCTTT
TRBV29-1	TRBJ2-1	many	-	CSVEGFPGSSSYNEQFF	TGCAGCGTTGAGGGGTTTCCAGGGTCGAGCTCCTACAATGAGCAGTTCTTC
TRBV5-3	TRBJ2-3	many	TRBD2	CARSQRRGLAGDNEFTDTQYF	TGTGCCAGAAGCCAGCGGCGGGGACTAGCGGGAGACAATGAGTTCACAGATACGCAGTATTTT
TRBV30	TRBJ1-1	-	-	CAWTLLAIGTEAFF	TGTGCCTGGACCTTGTTGGCGATCGGGACTGAAGCTTTCTTT
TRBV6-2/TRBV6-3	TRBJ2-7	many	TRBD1	CASSPWTGVSYEQYF	TGTGCCAGCAGCCCTTGGACAGGGGTCTCCTACGAGCAGTACTTC
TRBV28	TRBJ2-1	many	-	CANSQGIRDNEQFF	TGTGCCAATTCCCAAGGTATCCGGGACAATGAGCAGTTCTTC
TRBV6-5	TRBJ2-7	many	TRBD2	CATHTSGYEQYF	TGTGCCACCCATACTAGCGGCTACGAGCAGTACTTC
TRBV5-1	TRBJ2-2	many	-	CASSLGGNTGELFF	TGTGCCAGCAGCTTGGGAGGGAACACCGGGGAGCTGTTTTTT
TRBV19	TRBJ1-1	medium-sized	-	CASSPLGPNTEAFF	TGTGCCAGTAGCCCCCTGGGGCCGAACACTGAAGCTTTCTTT
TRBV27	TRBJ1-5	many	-	CASSPTVSNQPQHF	TGTGCCAGCAGCCCTACAGTTAGCAATCAGCCCCAGCATTTT
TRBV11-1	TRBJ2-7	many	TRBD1	CASSSLWTGGIYEQYF	TGTGCCAGCAGCTCGCTTTGGACAGGGGGAATCTACGAGCAGTACTTC
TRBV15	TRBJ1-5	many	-	CATSRSRSSNQPQHF	TGTGCCACCAGCAGATCTAGGAGTAGCAATCAGCCCCAGCATTTT
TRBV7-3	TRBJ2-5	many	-	CASSTMGGHQETQYF	TGTGCCAGCAGTACGATGGGGGGGCACCAAGAGACCCAGTACTTC
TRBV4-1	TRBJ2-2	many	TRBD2	CASSQDGTSGRAGSPWGELFF	TGCGCCAGCAGCCAAGATGGGACTAGCGGGAGGGCTGGGTCTCCCTGGGGGGAGCTGTTTTTT
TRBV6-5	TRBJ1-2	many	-	CASSYDRSYGYTF	TGTGCCAGCAGTTACGACAGATCCTATGGCTACACCTTC
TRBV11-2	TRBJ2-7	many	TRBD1	CASSLRTGESSYEQYF	TGTGCCAGCAGCCTTAGGACAGGCGAAAGCTCCTACGAGCAGTACTTC
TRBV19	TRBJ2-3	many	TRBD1	CASTSDRSGGTQYF	TGTGCCAGTACCTCGGACAGGTCGGGTGGTACGCAGTATTTT
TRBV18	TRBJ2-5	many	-	CASCPRGNQETQYF	TGTGCCAGCTGCCCGAGGGGGAACCAAGAGACCCAGTACTTC
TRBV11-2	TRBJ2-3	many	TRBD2	CASSLELAGGTDTQYF	TGTGCCAGCAGCTTAGAGTTGGCGGGAGGAACAGATACGCAGTATTTT
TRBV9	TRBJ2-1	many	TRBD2	CASSATSGAYNEQFF	TGTGCCAGCAGCGCGACTAGCGGAGCTTACAATGAGCAGTTCTTC
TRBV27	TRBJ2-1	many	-	CASSSASHNEQFF	TGTGCCAGCAGTTCGGCTAGCCACAATGAGCAGTTCTTC
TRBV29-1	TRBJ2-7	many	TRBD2	CSVGGLAGGINEQYF	TGCAGCGTTGGGGGACTAGCGGGAGGGATCAACGAGCAGTACTTC
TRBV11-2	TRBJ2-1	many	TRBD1	CASSLGPGQGWNEQFF	TGTGCCAGCAGCTTAGGCCCGGGACAGGGATGGAATGAGCAGTTCTTC
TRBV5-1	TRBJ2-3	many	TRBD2	CASSLGTGTSGRAGRADTQYF	TGCGCCAGCAGCTTGGGTACCGGGACTAGCGGGAGGGCCGGAAGGGCCGATACGCAGTATTTT
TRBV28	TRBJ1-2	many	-	CASSSAGNTAYGYTF	TGTGCCAGCAGTTCCGCGGGAAACACCGCTTATGGCTACACCTTC
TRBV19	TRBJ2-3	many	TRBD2	CASSIERGLAGVTQYF	TGTGCCAGTAGTATAGAAAGGGGACTAGCGGGAGTGACGCAGTATTTT
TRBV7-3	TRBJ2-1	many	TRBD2	CASSFRTSARNEQFF	TGTGCCAGCAGCTTCAGGACTAGCGCCCGCAATGAGCAGTTCTTC
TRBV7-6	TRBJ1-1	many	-	CASSLTVSTEAFF	TGTGCCAGCAGCTTGACAGTAAGCACTGAAGCTTTCTTT
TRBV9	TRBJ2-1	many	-	CASSPSSLNEQFF	TGTGCCAGCAGCCCTTCTAGCCTCAATGAGCAGTTCTTC
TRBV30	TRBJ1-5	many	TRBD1	CAWTPDRLSQPQHF	TGTGCCTGGACCCCGGACAGGCTGAGTCAGCCCCAGCATTTT
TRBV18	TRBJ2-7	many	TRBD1	CASSPTTGSYEQYF	TGTGCCAGCTCACCAACGACAGGGTCATACGAGCAGTACTTC
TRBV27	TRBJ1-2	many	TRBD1	CASSPMIDRGSHWRYTF	TGTGCCAGCAGTCCCATGATTGACAGGGGCTCTCACTGGCGCTACACCTTC
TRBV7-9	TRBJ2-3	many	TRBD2	CASSPSGISTDTQYF	TGTGCCAGCAGCCCTAGCGGAATTAGCACAGATACGCAGTATTTT
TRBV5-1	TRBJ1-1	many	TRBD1	CASSLSGGPTEAFF	TGCGCCAGCAGCTTGTCAGGGGGCCCCACTGAAGCTTTCTTT
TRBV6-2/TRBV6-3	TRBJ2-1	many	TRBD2	CASSYPMTSPQYNEQFF	TGTGCCAGCAGTTACCCTATGACTAGCCCCCAATACAATGAGCAGTTCTTC
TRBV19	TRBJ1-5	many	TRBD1	CASSWGTVYSNQPQHF	TGTGCCAGTAGTTGGGGGACAGTATATAGCAATCAGCCCCAGCATTTT
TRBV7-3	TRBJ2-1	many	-	CASSLGGEQFF	TGTGCCAGCAGCTTAGGCGGTGAGCAGTTCTTC
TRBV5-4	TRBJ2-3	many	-	CASSPSLRFLRTDTQYF	TGTGCCAGCAGCCCATCGTTGCGGTTTCTGCGAACAGATACGCAGTATTTT
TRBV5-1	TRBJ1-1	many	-	CASSNAQSGEAFF	TGCGCCAGCAGCAATGCCCAGTCGGGTGAAGCTTTCTTT
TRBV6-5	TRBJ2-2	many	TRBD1	CASTRAGGAAGELFF	TGTGCCAGCACCCGGGCAGGGGGCGCCGCCGGGGAGCTGTTTTTT
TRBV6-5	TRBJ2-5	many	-	CASSPVQGLRGTQYF	TGTGCCAGCAGCCCAGTGCAGGGGCTACGTGGGACCCAGTACTTC
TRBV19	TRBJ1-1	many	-	CASSIVDRTPEAFF	TGTGCCAGTAGTATAGTCGACAGGACCCCTGAAGCTTTCTTT
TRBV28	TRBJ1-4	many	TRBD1	CASTGTGVEKLFF	TGTGCCAGCACCGGGACAGGGGTTGAAAAACTGTTTTTT
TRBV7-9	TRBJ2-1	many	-	CASSLFRGVYRTNEQFF	TGTGCCAGCAGCTTATTTCGGGGTGTCTACCGTACCAATGAGCAGTTCTTC
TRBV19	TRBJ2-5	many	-	CASSIGGRRETQYF	TGTGCCAGTAGTATAGGTGGCCGGCGGGAGACCCAGTACTTC
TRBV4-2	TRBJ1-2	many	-	CASSQEGAGSYNYGYTF	TGTGCCAGCAGCCAAGAAGGCGCGGGAAGTTATAACTATGGCTACACCTTC